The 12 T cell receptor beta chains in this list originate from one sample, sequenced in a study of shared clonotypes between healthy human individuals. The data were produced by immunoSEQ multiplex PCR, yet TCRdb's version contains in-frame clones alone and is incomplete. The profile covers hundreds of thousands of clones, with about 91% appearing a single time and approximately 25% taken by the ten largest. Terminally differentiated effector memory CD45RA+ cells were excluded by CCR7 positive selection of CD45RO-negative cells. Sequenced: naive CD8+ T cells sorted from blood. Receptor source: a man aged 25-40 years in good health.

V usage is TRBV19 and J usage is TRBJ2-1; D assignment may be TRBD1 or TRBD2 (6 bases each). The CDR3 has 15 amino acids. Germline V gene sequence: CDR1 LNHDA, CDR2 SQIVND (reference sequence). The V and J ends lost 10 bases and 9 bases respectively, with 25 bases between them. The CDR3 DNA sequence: TGTGCCACCGACGCCCCCGGGGGCGAAGGAGGTGAGCAGTTCTTC. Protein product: CATDAPGGEGGEQFF.

This CDR3 is CASSLPAGQVAAVGTDTQYF. CDR3 DNA: TGTGCCAGCTCACTACCCGCCGGGCAAGTGGCTGCGGTAGGCACAGATACGCAGTATTTT. The rearrangement links TRBV18 to TRBJ2-3; D not certain. The germline V gene encodes CDR1 KGHSH and CDR2 LQKENI. The CDR3 extends over 20 amino acids. Trimming took off 4 bases at V and 1 base at J, with 27 bases between the two ends.

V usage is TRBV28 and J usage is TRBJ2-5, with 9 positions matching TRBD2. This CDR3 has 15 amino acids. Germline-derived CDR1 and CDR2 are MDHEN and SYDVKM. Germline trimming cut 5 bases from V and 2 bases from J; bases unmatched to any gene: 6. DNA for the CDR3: TGTGCCAGCAGTCGGACTAGCGAAACGCAAGAGACCCAGTACTTC. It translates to CASSRTSETQETQYF. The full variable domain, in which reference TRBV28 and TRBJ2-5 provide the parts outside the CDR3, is DVKVTQSSRYLVKRTGEKVFLECVQDMDHENMFWYRQDPGLGLRLIYFSYDVKMKEKGDIPEGYSVSREKKERFSLILESASTNQTSMYLCASSRTSETQETQYFGPGTRLLVL.

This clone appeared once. The CDR3, as DNA: TGCGCCAGCAGCTGGGCCACAGGGGTGGGAGAGACCCAGTACTTC. Encoded protein: CASSWATGVGETQYF. The rearrangement joins TRBV5-1 to TRBJ2-5; TRBD1 agrees at 7 bases. This CDR3 has 15 amino acids. V gave up 3 bases and J gave up 4 bases; unmatched junction bases: 9. Germline loops: CDR1 SGHRS, CDR2 YFSETQ.

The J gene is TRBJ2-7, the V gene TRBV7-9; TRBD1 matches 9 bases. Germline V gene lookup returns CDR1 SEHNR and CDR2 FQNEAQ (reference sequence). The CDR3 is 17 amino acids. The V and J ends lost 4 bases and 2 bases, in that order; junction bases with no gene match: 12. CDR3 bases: TGTGCCAGCAGCTATGCCGGGACAGGGCGCCCCACCTACGAGCAGTACTTC. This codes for CASSYAGTGRPTYEQYF.

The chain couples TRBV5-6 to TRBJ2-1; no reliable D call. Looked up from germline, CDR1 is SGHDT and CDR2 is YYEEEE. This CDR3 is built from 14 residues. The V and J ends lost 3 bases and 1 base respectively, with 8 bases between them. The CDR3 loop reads CASSSPESYNEQFF. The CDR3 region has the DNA TGTGCCAGCAGCTCCCCTGAGTCCTACAATGAGCAGTTCTTC.

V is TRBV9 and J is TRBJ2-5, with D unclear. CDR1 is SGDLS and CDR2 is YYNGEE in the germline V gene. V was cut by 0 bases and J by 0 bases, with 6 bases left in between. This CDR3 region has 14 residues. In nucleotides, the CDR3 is TGTGCCAGCAGCGTAGACAGTCACCAAGAGACCCAGTACTTC. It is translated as CASSVDSHQETQYF.

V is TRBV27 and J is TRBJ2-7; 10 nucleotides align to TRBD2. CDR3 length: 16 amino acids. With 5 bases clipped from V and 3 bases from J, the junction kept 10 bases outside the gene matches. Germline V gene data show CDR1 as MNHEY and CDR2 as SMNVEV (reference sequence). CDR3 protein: CASSPSVGTSVYEQYF. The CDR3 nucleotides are TGTGCCAGCAGTCCGAGTGTGGGGACTAGCGTCTACGAGCAGTACTTC.

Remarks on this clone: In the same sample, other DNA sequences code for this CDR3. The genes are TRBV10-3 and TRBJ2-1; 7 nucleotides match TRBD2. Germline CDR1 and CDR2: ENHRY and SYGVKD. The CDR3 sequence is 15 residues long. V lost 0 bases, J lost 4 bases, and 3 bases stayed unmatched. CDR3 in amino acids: CAISESGEGYNEQFF. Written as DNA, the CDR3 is TGTGCCATCAGTGAGTCGGGGGAGGGTTACAATGAGCAGTTCTTC.

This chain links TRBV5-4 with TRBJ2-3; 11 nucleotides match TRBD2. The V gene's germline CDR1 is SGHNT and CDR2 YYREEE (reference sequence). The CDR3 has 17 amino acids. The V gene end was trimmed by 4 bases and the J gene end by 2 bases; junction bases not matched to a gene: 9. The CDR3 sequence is CASSRTTLAGVTDTQYF. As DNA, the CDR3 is TGTGCCAGCAGCCGTACCACACTAGCGGGAGTCACAGATACGCAGTATTTT.

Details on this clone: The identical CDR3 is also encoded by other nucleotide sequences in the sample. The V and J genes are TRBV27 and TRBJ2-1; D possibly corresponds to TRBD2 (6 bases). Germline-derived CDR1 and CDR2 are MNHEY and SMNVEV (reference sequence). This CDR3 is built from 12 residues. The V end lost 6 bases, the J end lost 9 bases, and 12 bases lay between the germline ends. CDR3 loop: CASSPQGGEQFF. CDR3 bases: TGTGCCAGCAGCCCCCAGGGAGGTGAGCAGTTCTTC.

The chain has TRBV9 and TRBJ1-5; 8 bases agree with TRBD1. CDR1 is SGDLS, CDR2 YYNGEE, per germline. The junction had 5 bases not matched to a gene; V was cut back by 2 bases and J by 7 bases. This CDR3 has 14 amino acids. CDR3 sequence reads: CASSVGQGFQPQHF. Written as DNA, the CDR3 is TGTGCCAGCAGCGTCGGACAGGGCTTCCAGCCCCAGCATTTT.